The entry that follows covers one T cell receptor (beta chain) sequence. Libraries were prepared by immunoSEQ multiplex PCR; TCRdb keeps only in-frame clonotypes and omits some of them. The sample lists approximately 270,000 clones; 70% to 90% were seen once. The data are from a study of blood T cell repertoires in COVID-19. Germline V lookup: CDR1 MGHRA, CDR2 YSYEKL. V was clipped by 2 bases and J by 0 bases; unmatched bases: 10. This CDR3 is built from 18 residues. The TCR sequence derives from a man of 80 years or more with acute or convalescent COVID-19. V gene TRBV4-1 combines with J gene TRBJ1-3; 7 bases align to TRBD1. Material: peripheral blood. The CDR3 region has the DNA TGCGCCAGCAGCCAACCCCGGACAGGAACGAGCTCTGGAAACACCATATATTTT. This encodes CASSQPRTGTSSGNTIYF.